Following are 29 T cell receptor beta chains from one sample sequenced in a study of graft-versus-host responses after intestinal transplantation. The protocol was immunoSEQ multiplex PCR, while the TCRdb copy is restricted to in-frame clones and leaves out a portion. Here the sample spans around 110,000 clones, 75% to 95% being singletons. Their antigen targets remain unknown. The source was unstimulated CD4+ T cells sorted from spleen or lymph node cells, collected before intestinal transplant. The receptors stem from a human donor who received an intestinal transplant.

The chain joins TRBV5-1 to TRBJ2-5; TRBD1 matches at 8 bases. The V segment lost 0 bases and the J segment 1 base; nucleotides outside the gene matches: 2. CDR3 length: 15 amino acids. Germline V gene sequence: CDR1 SGHRS, CDR2 YFSETQ. The chain's CDR3 is CASSLAGTGQETQYF. The DNA of the CDR3 is TGCGCCAGCAGCTTGGCCGGGACAGGCCAAGAGACCCAGTACTTC.

The chain links TRBV5-1 to TRBJ1-2; possible D gene TRBD1, 5 bases. The CDR3 covers 14 residues. V gave up 2 bases and J gave up 4 bases, with 12 bases separating them. The germline gives CDR1 SGHRS, CDR2 YFSETQ. CDR3: CASSFFQGTYGYTF. The DNA for the CDR3 is TGCGCCAGCAGCTTCTTCCAGGGTACCTATGGCTACACCTTC. The variable domain in full, completed from reference TRBV5-1 and TRBJ1-2, reads KAGVTQTPRYLIKTRGQQVTLSCSPISGHRSVSWYQQTPGQGLQFLFEYFSETQRNKGNFPGRFSGRQFSNSRSEMNVSTLELGDSALYLCASSFFQGTYGYTFGSGTRLTVV.

This chain links TRBV29-1 with TRBJ1-4, with 11 bases matching TRBD1. Unmatched junction bases numbered 6, after V lost 7 bases and J lost 2 bases. The CDR3 is 15 residues long. CDR1 is SQVTM and CDR2 is ANQGSEA in the germline V gene. CDR3 amino acids: CSARTGGETNEKLFF. CDR3 DNA sequence: TGCAGCGCCAGGACAGGGGGCGAGACTAATGAAAAACTGTTTTTT.

This chain joins TRBV30 and TRBJ2-5, with a weak D call TRBD2 (7 bases). The germline gives CDR1 GTSNPN, CDR2 SVGIG (reference sequence). V lost 3 bases and J lost 5, with 16 bases in between. The CDR3 is 14 amino acids. The CDR3 is CAWRKRGAWETQYF. The CDR3 DNA sequence: TGTGCCTGGAGAAAACGGGGGGCCTGGGAGACCCAGTACTTC.

V is TRBV6-5 and J is TRBJ2-7; D might be TRBD1 (5 bases). Germline CDR1 reads MNHEY; CDR2 reads SVGAGI. With 5 bases removed from V and 2 bases from J, the gap between germline ends came to 13 bases. CDR3 length: 14 amino acids. DNA of the CDR3: TGTGCCAGCAGTCCGCAGGGCCCAACCTACGAGCAGTACTTC. The encoded protein is CASSPQGPTYEQYF.

This rearrangement joins TRBV27 to TRBJ2-6; 8 bases line up with TRBD1. Losses at the gene ends were 6 bases for V and 3 bases for J; bases not matched to a gene: 10. CDR3 size: 17 residues. Germline assignment: CDR1 MNHEY and CDR2 SMNVEV (reference sequence). The CDR3 spells CASRRGQGASGANVLTF. DNA for the CDR3: TGTGCCAGCAGGCGTGGCCAGGGGGCGAGTGGGGCCAACGTCCTGACTTTC.

The chain employs TRBV4-2 and TRBJ2-1; possible D gene TRBD2, 5 bases. Germline CDR1 and CDR2: LGHNA and YNFKEQ. V lost 2 bases and J lost 10, with 15 bases in between. The CDR3 has 14 residues. CDR3 DNA: TGTGCCAGCAGCCAACCACTAGAATTAGAGGAGCAGTTCTTC. It encodes CASSQPLELEEQFF.

The V and J genes are TRBV9 and TRBJ2-2; perhaps TRBD2 as D (5 bases). This CDR3 is 17 amino acids long. Per the germline V gene, CDR1 is SGDLS and CDR2 is YYNGEE. V was pared by 4 bases and J by 0 bases, with 16 bases between. In DNA form, the CDR3 reads TGTGCCAGCAGCATGAGCGGCGGAGGTGCGAACACCGGGGAGCTGTTTTTT. Its protein is CASSMSGGGANTGELFF.

This clone was observed a few times. This chain links TRBV7-9 with TRBJ1-5; D is unclear. The CDR3 sequence is 12 residues long. Per the germline V gene, CDR1 is SEHNR and CDR2 is FQNEAQ (reference sequence). Trimming removed 2 bases at V and 7 bases at J, with 6 bases between. The CDR3 DNA reads as TGTGCCAGCAGCTTAACTCTCCAGCCCCAGCATTTT. This gives the protein CASSLTLQPQHF. The full variable domain, in which reference TRBV7-9 and TRBJ1-5 provide the parts outside the CDR3, is DTGVSQNPRHKITKRGQNVTFRCDPISEHNRLYWYRQTLGQGPEFLTYFQNEAQLEKSRLLSDRFSAERPKGSFSTLEIQRTEQGDSAMYLCASSLTLQPQHFGDGTRLSIL.

The CDR3 coding sequence is TGCGCCAGCAGCATCGGGGACACCTCCTACAATGAGCAGTTCTTC. Translated, it gives CASSIGDTSYNEQFF. The rearrangement links TRBV5-1 to TRBJ2-1; TRBD1 might be the D (6 bases). Trimming stripped 4 bases from V and 0 bases from J, with 11 bases between. This CDR3 is 15 amino acids long. In germline, CDR1 is SGHRS, CDR2 YFSETQ.

The chain joins TRBV18 to TRBJ2-2; 7 bases map to TRBD1. The CDR3 has 15 residues. Germline trimming cut 3 bases from V and 3 bases from J; bases unmatched to any gene: 4. Per germline, CDR1 KGHSH and CDR2 LQKENI. This chain's CDR3 is CASSPRQGDTGELFF. The CDR3 DNA reads TGTGCCAGCTCACCTCGACAGGGAGACACCGGGGAGCTGTTTTTT.

The rearrangement joins TRBV6-5 to TRBJ2-1; the match to TRBD2 covers 9 bases. J gave up 7 bases and V 2 bases, and 9 bases lay outside the gene matches. Germline V lookup: CDR1 MNHEY, CDR2 SVGAGI. CDR3 size: 16 residues. As DNA, the CDR3 is TGTGCCAGCAGTTACCAGTTCGCGGGGGGGCGGAATGAGCAGTTCTTC. As protein: CASSYQFAGGRNEQFF.

The chain has TRBV9 and TRBJ2-2; 10 bases match TRBD1. The length of the CDR3 is 16 residues. Unmatched junction bases numbered 9, after V lost 4 bases and J lost 6 bases. Germline V lookup: CDR1 SGDLS, CDR2 YYNGEE. CDR3 sequence reads: CASSPGDRGVAGELFF. The CDR3 DNA follows: TGTGCCAGCAGCCCGGGGGACAGGGGAGTGGCCGGGGAGCTGTTTTTT.

The chain combines TRBV28 with TRBJ2-7, with TRBD2 matching 9 bases. This CDR3 comprises 14 residues. Germline assignment: CDR1 MDHEN and CDR2 SYDVKM. Trimming cost V 3 bases and J 5 bases; bases outside gene matches: 5. The CDR3 sequence is CASSFSGSPHEQYF. CDR3 sequence (DNA): TGTGCCAGCAGTTTTAGCGGGAGTCCCCACGAGCAGTACTTC.

The CDR3 reads CASSNGFSYNEQFF. CDR3 coding DNA: TGTGCCAGCTCTAACGGGTTCTCCTACAATGAGCAGTTCTTC. V usage is TRBV6-5 and J usage is TRBJ2-1, with no clear D. CDR1 is MNHEY and CDR2 is SVGAGI in the germline V gene. Trimming shortened V by 8 bases and J by 0 bases, and 11 bases separated the two germline ends. The CDR3 consists of 14 residues.

The V call is TRBV4-1, the J call TRBJ2-5; the match to TRBD2 covers 8 bases. The CDR3 is 16 residues long. The V segment lost 0 bases and the J segment 5 bases; nucleotides outside the gene matches: 8. Germline V gene sequence: CDR1 MGHRA, CDR2 YSYEKL. CDR3 region: CASSQDLRGGRETQYF. CDR3 nucleotides: TGCGCCAGCAGCCAAGATCTCCGGGGGGGCCGGGAGACCCAGTACTTC.

DNA for the CDR3: TGTGCCAGTAGTAGGTTAACGGAGTACGATATTGTAGCCAAAAACATTCAGTACTTC. Translated: CASSRLTEYDIVAKNIQYF. The chain has TRBV19 and TRBJ2-4, with no clear D. This CDR3 has 19 amino acids. Germline V CDR1 and CDR2: LNHDA, SQIVND (reference sequence). The V gene lost 4 bases and the J gene lost 0 bases, with 22 bases spanning the gap.

The chain is built from TRBV5-1 and TRBJ2-7; 9 nucleotides match TRBD1. V gave up 0 bases and J gave up 2 bases; unmatched junction bases: 3. The CDR3 is 15 residues long. CDR1 SGHRS and CDR2 YFSETQ come from the germline V gene. The CDR3 DNA reads TGCGCCAGCAGCTTGGGGGGACAGGGTCCCTACGAGCAGTACTTC. It is translated as CASSLGGQGPYEQYF.

The chain joins TRBV27 to TRBJ2-6; D is undetermined. Germline values: CDR1 MNHEY, CDR2 SMNVEV (reference sequence). The length of the CDR3 is 15 residues. V lost 5 bases, J lost 2 bases, and 10 bases lay in between. This chain's CDR3 is CASSDWVPGANVLTF. DNA of the CDR3: TGTGCCAGCAGTGACTGGGTCCCTGGGGCCAACGTCCTGACTTTC.

The V and J genes are TRBV5-1 and TRBJ2-7, with 7 bases identical to TRBD1. Looked up from germline, CDR1 is SGHRS and CDR2 is YFSETQ. Losses at the gene ends were 0 bases for V and 3 bases for J; bases not matched to a gene: 3. This CDR3 spans 14 amino acids. The CDR3 region has the DNA TGCGCCAGCAGCTTGGGCAGGGGGAACTACGAGCAGTACTTC. Protein sequence: CASSLGRGNYEQYF.

This rearrangement joins TRBV7-8 to TRBJ1-1; D is undetermined. Germline V CDR1 and CDR2: SGHVS, FQNEAQ. V was cut by 1 base and J by 6 bases, with 12 bases left in between. The CDR3 totals 14 residues. CDR3 coding DNA: TGTGCCAGCAGCTTAGGATGGAGCAGCCCTGAAGCTTTCTTT. Its translation is CASSLGWSSPEAFF.

The rearrangement links TRBV4-3 to TRBJ1-5, with 7 bases identical to TRBD1. Germline V CDR1 and CDR2: LGHNA, YSLEER. J gave up 4 bases and V 4 bases, and 7 bases lay outside the gene matches. CDR3 length: 15 amino acids. The CDR3, as DNA: TGCGCCAGCAGCCCCGGGACAGCCGAAAATCAGCCCCAGCATTTT. It is translated as CASSPGTAENQPQHF.

The V and J genes are TRBV5-5 and TRBJ2-7; D is perhaps TRBD1 (6 bases). The ends were cut back, 4 bases at V and 2 bases at J, with 10 bases in the middle. The CDR3 is 13 residues long. Germline CDR1 is SGHKS and CDR2 is YYEKEE (reference sequence). The CDR3 DNA follows: TGTGCCAGCAGCCGGACAGAGACCTACGAGCAGTACTTC. Amino acid sequence: CASSRTETYEQYF.

The rearrangement links TRBV6-1 to TRBJ2-1; 7 bases match TRBD1. The CDR3 is 15 residues long. The V segment lost 7 bases and the J segment 0 bases; nucleotides outside the gene matches: 6. Germline values: CDR1 MNHNS, CDR2 SASEGT. The CDR3 is CASTRQGSSYNEQFF. The DNA for the CDR3 is TGTGCCAGCACTAGACAGGGAAGCTCCTACAATGAGCAGTTCTTC.

This clone has a single count. The chain is built from TRBV5-1 and TRBJ2-2, with 7 nucleotides matching TRBD1. Germline assignment: CDR1 SGHRS and CDR2 YFSETQ. Trimming removed 8 bases from V and 6 bases from J; junction bases left unmatched: 7. The CDR3 totals 13 residues. The chain's CDR3 is CASRTGVAGELFF. The CDR3 region has the DNA TGCGCCAGTCGTACAGGGGTGGCCGGGGAGCTGTTTTTT.

The rearrangement links TRBV19 to TRBJ2-7; TRBD1 matches 7 bases. CDR3 size: 16 residues. Per the germline V gene, CDR1 is LNHDA and CDR2 is SQIVND (reference sequence). V gave up 5 bases and J gave up 4 bases; unmatched junction bases: 14. The CDR3, as DNA: TGTGCCAGTAGTCCAAAACAGGGGCTGCAGAGTTACGAGCAGTACTTC. It translates to CASSPKQGLQSYEQYF.

The rearrangement links TRBV29-1 to TRBJ2-7, with TRBD1 identical over 7 bases. CDR3 length equals 14 residues. Germline V lookup: CDR1 SQVTM, CDR2 ANQGSEA. J lost 2 bases, V lost 7 bases, and 11 bases had no gene match. The CDR3 DNA reads TGCAGCGCCCTCCGGACAGGAGCTACCTACGAGCAGTACTTC. Translating it yields CSALRTGATYEQYF.

The chain couples TRBV2 to TRBJ1-5; the match to TRBD1 covers 8 bases. Germline CDR1 is SNHLY and CDR2 is FYNNEI. This CDR3 region has 14 residues. V was clipped by 7 bases and J by 7 bases; unmatched bases: 9. The CDR3 coding sequence is TGTGCCAGCACGTTTGACAGGGGACGACAGCCCCAGCATTTT. Its translation: CASTFDRGRQPQHF.

The chain couples TRBV10-1 to TRBJ2-7; D unclear. V was trimmed by 2 bases and J by 0 bases, leaving 5 bases between them. The germline V gene encodes CDR1 WNHNN and CDR2 SYGVQD (reference sequence). The CDR3 is 13 residues long. The CDR3 protein is CASSETSSYEQYF. DNA of the CDR3: TGCGCCAGCAGTGAGACCAGCTCCTACGAGCAGTACTTC.